This TCR beta chain was identified in a study of CD8 T cells in Susac syndrome. CDR1 and CDR2 from the germline V gene are SNHLY and FYNNEI. The CDR3 covers 13 residues. Trimming left V 6 bases short and J 2 bases short, with 10 bases between. As controls, healthy donors matched for age and sex were used. Negative isolation yielded CD8+ and CD4+ T cells; FACS enriched TEMRA cells. Random-hexamer reverse transcription was applied to about 0.5 to 1 ug RNA. By means of immunoSEQ multiplex PCR, TCR beta CDR3 spanning 54 Vbeta and 13 Jbeta underwent amplification. Each CDR3 protein gets one entry after TCRdb re-called the immunoSEQ multiplex PCR reads with MiXCR. Of some 180,000 distinct CDR3 sequences in the sample, about 93% are singletons; the top ten hold approximately 0.098%.

The V gene is TRBV2, the J gene TRBJ1-1; D is ambiguous. The sequencing input was CD4+ T cells from PBMCs. This receptor was taken from a human donor in good health. CDR3 in DNA: TGTGCCAGCAGGGCACAGAGTAACACTGAAGCTTTCTTT. Protein sequence: CASRAQSNTEAFF. Based on the CDR3 plus reference TRBV2 and TRBJ1-1, the full variable domain is EPEVTQTPSHQVTQMGQEVILRCVPISNHLYFYWYRQILGQKVEFLVSFYNNEISEKSEIFDDQFSVERPDGSNFTLKIRSTKLEDSAMYFCASRAQSNTEAFFGQGTRLTVV.